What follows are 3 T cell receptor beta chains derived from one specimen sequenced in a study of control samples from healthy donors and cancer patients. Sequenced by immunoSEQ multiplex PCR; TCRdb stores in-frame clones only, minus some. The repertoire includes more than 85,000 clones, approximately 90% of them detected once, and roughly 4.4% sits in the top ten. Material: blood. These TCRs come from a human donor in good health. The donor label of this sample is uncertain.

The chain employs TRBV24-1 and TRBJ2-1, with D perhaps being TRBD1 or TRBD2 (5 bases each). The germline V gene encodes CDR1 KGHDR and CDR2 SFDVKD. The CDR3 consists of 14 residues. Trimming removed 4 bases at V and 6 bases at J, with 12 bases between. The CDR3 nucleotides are TGTGCCACCAGTGACCCCCGGGACCTCAATGAGCAGTTCTTC. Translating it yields CATSDPRDLNEQFF.

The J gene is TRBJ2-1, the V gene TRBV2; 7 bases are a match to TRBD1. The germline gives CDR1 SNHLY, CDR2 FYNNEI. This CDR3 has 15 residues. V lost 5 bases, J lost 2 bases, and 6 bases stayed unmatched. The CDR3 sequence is CASSRDRAPYNEQFF. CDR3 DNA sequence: TGTGCCAGCAGTAGAGACAGGGCCCCCTACAATGAGCAGTTCTTC.

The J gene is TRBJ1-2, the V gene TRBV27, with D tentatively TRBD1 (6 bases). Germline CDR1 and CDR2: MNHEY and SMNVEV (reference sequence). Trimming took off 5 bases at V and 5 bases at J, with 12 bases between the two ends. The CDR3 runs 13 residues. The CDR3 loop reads CASSPQGYYGYTF. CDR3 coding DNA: TGTGCCAGCAGTCCACAGGGTTATTATGGCTACACCTTC.